This TCR beta chain was recovered during a study of T cell repertoires in cytomegalovirus infection. On the study more broadly: Both a matching HLA type and CMV infection were indicated by public TCR beta signatures. Study-wide results and caveats: Cumulative frequency of public TCR beta families picked out carriers of CMV plus the relevant HLA.

This clonotype was observed a handful of times. The antigen is not known. TCRdb re-called the reads with MiXCR, one entry per CDR3 protein. The sample has around 710,000 distinct CDR3 sequences, roughly 28% seen once. This sequence originates from a human donor in good health (CMV status not recorded). Some clones in this sample may be carry-over from other donors' samples. Specimen: cultured CD8+ T cells from PBMCs, collected from culture after CMV antigen stimulation.

CDR3 sequence reads: CASSLVGGAYNSPLHF. DNA of the CDR3: TGTGCCAGCAGCTTAGTAGGGGGCGCTTATAATTCACCCCTCCACTTT. This chain connects TRBV7-9 to TRBJ1-6; TRBD1 aligns across 7 bases. There are 16 residues in the CDR3. Trimming cost V 1 base and J 4 bases; bases outside gene matches: 4. Germline V gene sequence: CDR1 SEHNR, CDR2 FQNEAQ (reference sequence).